These 18 T cell receptor beta chains share one sample of origin, sequenced in a study of T cell repertoires in cytomegalovirus infection. TCRdb re-derived calls from the reads in MiXCR, one entry per CDR3 protein. Here the sample spans approximately 140,000 distinct CDR3 sequences, more than 7% being singletons. Input material: PBMCs. All receptors come from a human donor in good health (CMV status not recorded). Some clones in this sample may be carry-over from other donors' samples.

This clonotype was seen many times. The chain carries TRBV7-9 and TRBJ1-1; 7 positions match TRBD1. V dropped 5 bases and J dropped 11; count of bases not matched to a gene: 5. The CDR3 contains 11 residues. CDR1 is SEHNR, CDR2 FQNEAQ, per germline (reference sequence). Here the CDR3 DNA reads TGTGCCAGCAGCATTGACAGGGCGGCTTTCTTT. It translates to CASSIDRAAFF.

Regarding this clonotype: The germline gene is not matched at one end of the junction; a read error may be the cause. This rearrangement joins TRBV5-1 to TRBJ2-3, with 16 nucleotides matching TRBD2. The CDR3 loop spans 18 amino acids. From germline, CDR1 is SGHRS and CDR2 YFSETQ. The CDR3 here is CASSSGLAGGQGTDTPYF. DNA for the CDR3: TGCGCCAGCAGCTCGGGACTAGCGGGGGGGCAGGGCACAGATACGCCGTATTTT.

The chain uses TRBV7-2 and TRBJ2-5; D remains unclear. CDR3 length: 15 amino acids. V was trimmed by 2 bases and J by 2 bases, leaving 12 bases between them. Germline lookup yields CDR1 SGHTA and CDR2 FQGNSA. The CDR3 is CASSLFGRQQETQYF. The CDR3 nucleotides are TGTGCCAGCAGCTTATTTGGCAGGCAGCAAGAGACCCAGTACTTC.

This clonotype has ten or more counts. A much larger clone lies one base from this, so it may be a read error. The chain employs TRBV7-7 and TRBJ1-1; D unresolved. Germline loops: CDR1 SSHAT, CDR2 FNYEAQ (reference sequence). V was clipped by 0 bases and J by 1 base, with 3 bases between them. This CDR3 spans 13 amino acids. CDR3 sequence reads: CASSLAGNTEAFF. The CDR3, as DNA: TGTGCCAGCAGCTTAGCCGGGAACACTGAAGCTTTCTTT.

This clonotype showed up many times. The chain uses TRBV28 and TRBJ2-1; TRBD2 matches 11 bases. Germline V gene data show CDR1 as MDHEN and CDR2 as SYDVKM. V shed 5 bases and J 0 bases; nucleotides not matched to a gene: 6. The CDR3 extends over 17 amino acids. The CDR3 sequence: CASSILAGASSYNEQFF. The CDR3 DNA reads as TGTGCCAGCAGTATACTAGCGGGGGCCAGCTCCTACAATGAGCAGTTCTTC.

Many counts were recorded for this clonotype. A junction end diverges from the germline sequence, so it may reflect a read error. The rearrangement joins TRBV7-3 to TRBJ1-1, with no clear D. In germline, CDR1 is SGHTA, CDR2 FQGTGA. There are 13 residues in the CDR3. The CDR3 DNA follows: TGTGCCAGCATCCTAAGAAGGAACACTGAAGCTTTCTTC. This translates into CASILRRNTEAFF. Using reference TRBV7-3 and TRBJ1-1 for the parts outside the CDR3, the full variable domain is GAGVSQTPSNKVTEKGKYVELRCDPISGHTALYWYRQSLGQGPEFLIYFQGTGAADDSGLPNDRFFAVRPEGSVSTLKIQRTERGDSAVYLCASILRRNTEAFFGQGTRLTVV.

This clonotype was observed at least ten times. This rearrangement joins TRBV28 to TRBJ2-3; 9 positions match TRBD2. V shed 4 bases and J 1 base; nucleotides not matched to a gene: 6. The CDR3 is 16 amino acids. Germline V lookup: CDR1 MDHEN, CDR2 SYDVKM. The CDR3: CASSSSSGARTDTQYF. The CDR3, as DNA: TGTGCCAGCAGTTCCTCTAGCGGGGCCCGCACAGATACGCAGTATTTT.

The gene calls are TRBV12-3 or TRBV12-4 and TRBJ2-2, with D maybe TRBD2 (5 bases). V shed 8 bases and J shed 4 bases, with 20 bases lying between them. CDR3 length: 16 amino acids. The CDR3 loop is CASGLSGYAGTGELFF. CDR3 bases: TGTGCCAGCGGACTTTCGGGCTATGCGGGCACCGGGGAGCTGTTTTTT.

This clonotype appeared many times. The chain is built from TRBV6-6 and TRBJ1-1; TRBD1 matches at 9 bases. Germline values: CDR1 MNHNY, CDR2 SVGAGI (reference sequence). The CDR3 contains 14 residues. Trimming took 7 bases from V and 4 from J; bases not matched to a gene: 7. The CDR3 here is CASNIQGAGTEAFF. The CDR3 nucleotides read TGTGCCAGCAATATACAGGGGGCTGGCACTGAAGCTTTCTTT.

This clonotype has more than one count but fewer than ten. V is TRBV5-1 and J is TRBJ2-5, with D hard to call. The V end lost 4 bases, the J end lost 5 bases, and 6 bases lay between the germline ends. The CDR3 spans 11 residues. Germline lookup yields CDR1 SGHRS and CDR2 YFSETQ. Written as DNA, the CDR3 is TGCGCCAGCAGCAGCCTGGAGACCCAGTACTTC. Encoded protein: CASSSLETQYF.

This clonotype was seen repeatedly, ten times or more. The chain recombines TRBV6-6 with TRBJ2-5; TRBD1 is a possible D gene (5 bases). In germline, CDR1 is MNHNY, CDR2 SVGAGI (reference sequence). This CDR3 is built from 15 residues. V lost 2 bases to trimming and J lost 4 bases, with 14 bases between them. The CDR3 bases are TGTGCCAGCAGTTACGCCAGGCAGGGTGGAGAGACCCAGTACTTC. This translates into CASSYARQGGETQYF.

This clonotype was counted once. The chain couples TRBV20-1 to TRBJ1-2, with TRBD1 as a possible D gene (6 bases). The germline V and J ends were trimmed by 5 bases and 2 bases, with 15 bases remaining between them. The CDR3 loop spans 14 amino acids. CDR1 and CDR2 (germline): DFQATT, SNEGSKA (reference sequence). For the CDR3, the DNA is TGCAGTGCTCCTGGGGGCGGGCCAAACTATGGCTACACCTTC. The encoded protein is CSAPGGGPNYGYTF.

For this clonotype: At one end, the junction sequence differs from germline, possibly due to a read error. The CDR3 DNA follows: TGTGCCAGCAGCTTAATGTCCTTTCCTGAAAAACTGTATTTT. Translated: CASSLMSFPEKLYF. The V and J genes are TRBV7-3 and TRBJ1-4; D is undetermined. Germline CDR1 is SGHTA and CDR2 is FQGTGA. The CDR3 runs to 14 residues.

This clonotype was seen many times. The V gene is TRBV14, the J gene TRBJ1-6; D is undetermined. This CDR3 contains 15 residues. In germline, CDR1 is SGHDN, CDR2 FVKESK. V shed 1 base and J shed 7 bases, with 11 bases lying between them. CDR3 coding DNA: TGTGCCAGCAGCCAAGCAGGAGCAGGCAATTCACCCCTCCACTTT. Protein product: CASSQAGAGNSPLHF.

This clonotype appeared many times. The chain recombines TRBV15 with TRBJ2-2; 11 positions match TRBD2. The CDR3 consists of 17 residues. CDR1 is LNHNV, CDR2 YYDKDF, per germline (reference sequence). Trimming cost V 0 bases and J 5 bases; bases outside gene matches: 5. The DNA for the CDR3 is TGTGCCACCAGCAGAGATAGACTAGCGGGGAGGACCGGGGAGCTGTTTTTT. It codes for CATSRDRLAGRTGELFF.

This clonotype was recorded many times. This chain uses TRBV7-6 with TRBJ1-2; TRBD1 might be the D (5 bases). Deletions cut 5 bases from V and 8 bases from J, with 15 bases between. There are 13 residues in the CDR3. Germline-derived CDR1 and CDR2 are SGHVS and FNYEAQ. The CDR3 sequence: CASSPRQGDGYTF. The CDR3 DNA reads as TGTGCCAGCAGCCCCCGTCAGGGCGACGGCTACACCTTC.

The chain links TRBV12-3 or TRBV12-4 to TRBJ1-1; D call uncertain. This CDR3 has 13 amino acids. Trimming removed 3 bases at V and 5 bases at J, with 10 bases between. This CDR3 reads CASSFEARTEAFF. The CDR3, as DNA: TGTGCCAGCAGTTTCGAGGCGCGGACTGAAGCTTTCTTT.

This clonotype appeared many times. J is TRBJ1-1 and V is TRBV29-1; D is ambiguous. The V gene's germline CDR1 is SQVTM and CDR2 ANQGSEA. The CDR3 has 13 amino acids. V lost 4 bases, J lost 2 bases, and 11 bases lay in between. CDR3: CSVVGKSNTEAFF. The CDR3 coding sequence is TGCAGCGTTGTCGGTAAATCAAACACTGAAGCTTTCTTT.